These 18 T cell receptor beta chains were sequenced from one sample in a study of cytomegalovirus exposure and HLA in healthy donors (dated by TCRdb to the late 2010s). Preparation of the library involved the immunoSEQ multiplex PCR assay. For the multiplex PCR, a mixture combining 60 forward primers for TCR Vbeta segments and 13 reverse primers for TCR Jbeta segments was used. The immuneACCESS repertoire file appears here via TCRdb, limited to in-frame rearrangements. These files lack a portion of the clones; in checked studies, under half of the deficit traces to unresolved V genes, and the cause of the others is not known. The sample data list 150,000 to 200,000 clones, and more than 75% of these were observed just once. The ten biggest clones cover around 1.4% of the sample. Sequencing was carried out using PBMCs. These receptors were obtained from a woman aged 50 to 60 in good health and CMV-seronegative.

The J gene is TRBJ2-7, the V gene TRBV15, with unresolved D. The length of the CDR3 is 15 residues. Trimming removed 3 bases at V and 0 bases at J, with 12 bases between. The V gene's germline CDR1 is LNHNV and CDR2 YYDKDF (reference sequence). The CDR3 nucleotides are TGTGCCACCAGCAGGAGCCAGGATGGCTCCTACGAGCAGTACTTC. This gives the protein CATSRSQDGSYEQYF.

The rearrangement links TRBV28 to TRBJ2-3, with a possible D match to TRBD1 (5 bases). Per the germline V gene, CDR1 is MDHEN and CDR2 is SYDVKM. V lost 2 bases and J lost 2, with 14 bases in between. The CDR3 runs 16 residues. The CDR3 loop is CASSLEGRVTTDTQYF. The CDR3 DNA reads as TGTGCCAGCAGTTTAGAAGGCAGGGTAACCACAGATACGCAGTATTTT.

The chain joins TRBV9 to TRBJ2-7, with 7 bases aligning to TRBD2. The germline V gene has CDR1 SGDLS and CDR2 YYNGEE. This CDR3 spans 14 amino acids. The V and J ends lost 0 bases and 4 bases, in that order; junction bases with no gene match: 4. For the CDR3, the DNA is TGTGCCAGCAGCGTAGACCCGGGGGGATACGAGCAGTACTTC. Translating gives CASSVDPGGYEQYF.

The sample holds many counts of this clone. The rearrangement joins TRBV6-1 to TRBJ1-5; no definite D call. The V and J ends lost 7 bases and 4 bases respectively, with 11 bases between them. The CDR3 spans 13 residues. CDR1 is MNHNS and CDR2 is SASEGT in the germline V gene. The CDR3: CASKNSGNQPQHF. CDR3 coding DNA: TGTGCCAGCAAAAATTCGGGGAATCAGCCCCAGCATTTT.

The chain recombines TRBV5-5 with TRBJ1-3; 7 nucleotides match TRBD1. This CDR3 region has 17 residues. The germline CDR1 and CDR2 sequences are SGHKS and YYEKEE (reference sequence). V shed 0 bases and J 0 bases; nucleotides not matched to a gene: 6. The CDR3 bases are TGTGCCAGCAGCTTGGTTGTCAGGGGGTTCTCTGGAAACACCATATATTTT. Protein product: CASSLVVRGFSGNTIYF. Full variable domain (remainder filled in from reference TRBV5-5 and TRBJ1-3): DAGVTQSPTHLIKTRGQQVTLRCSPISGHKSVSWYQQVLGQGPQFIFQYYEKEERGRGNFPDRFSARQFPNYSSELNVNALLLGDSALYLCASSLVVRGFSGNTIYFGEGSWLTVV.

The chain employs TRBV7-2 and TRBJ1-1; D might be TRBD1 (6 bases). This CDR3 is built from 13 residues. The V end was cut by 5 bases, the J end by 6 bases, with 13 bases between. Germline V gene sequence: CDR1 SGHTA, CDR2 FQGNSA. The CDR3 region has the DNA TGTGCCAGCAGCACGCCACAGGGTCCTGAAGCTTTCTTT. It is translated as CASSTPQGPEAFF.

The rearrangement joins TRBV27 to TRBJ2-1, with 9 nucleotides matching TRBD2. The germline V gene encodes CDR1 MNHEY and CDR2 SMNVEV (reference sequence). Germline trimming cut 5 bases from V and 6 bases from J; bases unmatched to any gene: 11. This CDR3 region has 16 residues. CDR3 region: CASSTRNSGSFNEQFF. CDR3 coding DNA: TGTGCCAGCAGTACCCGGAATAGCGGGAGTTTCAATGAGCAGTTCTTC.

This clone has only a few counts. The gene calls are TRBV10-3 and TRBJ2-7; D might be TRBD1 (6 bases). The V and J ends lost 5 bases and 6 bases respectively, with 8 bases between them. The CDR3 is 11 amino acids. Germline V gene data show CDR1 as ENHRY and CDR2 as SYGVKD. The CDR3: CAISTGSEQYF. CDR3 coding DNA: TGTGCCATCAGTACAGGGTCCGAGCAGTACTTC.

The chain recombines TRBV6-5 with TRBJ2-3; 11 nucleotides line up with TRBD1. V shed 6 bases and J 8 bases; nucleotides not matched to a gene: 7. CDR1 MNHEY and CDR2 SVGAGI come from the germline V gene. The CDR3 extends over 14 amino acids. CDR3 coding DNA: TGTGCCAGCAGCCTGGGACAGGGGGTTGTTACGCAGTATTTT. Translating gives CASSLGQGVVTQYF.

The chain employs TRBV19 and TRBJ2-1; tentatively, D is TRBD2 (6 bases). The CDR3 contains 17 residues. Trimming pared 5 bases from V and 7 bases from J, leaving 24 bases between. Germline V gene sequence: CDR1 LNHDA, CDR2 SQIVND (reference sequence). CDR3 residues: CASSGDLNRRAKNEQFF. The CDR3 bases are TGTGCCAGTAGTGGGGACTTAAATAGGAGGGCGAAAAATGAGCAGTTCTTC.

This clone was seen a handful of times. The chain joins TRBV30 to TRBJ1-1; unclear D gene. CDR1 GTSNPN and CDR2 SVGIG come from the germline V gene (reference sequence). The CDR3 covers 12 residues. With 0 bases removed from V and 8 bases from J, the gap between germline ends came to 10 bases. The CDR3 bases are TGTGCCTGGAGTGTACCGGGAGGGGAAGCTTTCTTT. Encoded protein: CAWSVPGGEAFF. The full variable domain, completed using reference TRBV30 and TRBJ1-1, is SQTIHQWPATLVQPVGSPLSLECTVEGTSNPNLYWYRQAAGRGLQLLFYSVGIGQISSEVPQNLSASRPQDRQFILSSKKLLLSDSGFYLCAWSVPGGEAFFGQGTRLTVV.

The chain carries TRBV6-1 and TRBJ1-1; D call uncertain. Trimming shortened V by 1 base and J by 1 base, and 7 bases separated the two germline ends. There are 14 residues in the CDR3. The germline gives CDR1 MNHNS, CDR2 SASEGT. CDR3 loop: CASSEEGRNTEAFF. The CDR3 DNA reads TGTGCCAGCAGTGAAGAAGGGAGGAACACTGAAGCTTTCTTT.

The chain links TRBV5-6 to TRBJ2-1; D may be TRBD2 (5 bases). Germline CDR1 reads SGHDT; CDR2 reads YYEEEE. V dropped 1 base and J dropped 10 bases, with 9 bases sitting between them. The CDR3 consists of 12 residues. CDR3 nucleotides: TGTGCCAGCAGCTTGTTTCAGCGGGAGCAGTTCTTC. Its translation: CASSLFQREQFF.

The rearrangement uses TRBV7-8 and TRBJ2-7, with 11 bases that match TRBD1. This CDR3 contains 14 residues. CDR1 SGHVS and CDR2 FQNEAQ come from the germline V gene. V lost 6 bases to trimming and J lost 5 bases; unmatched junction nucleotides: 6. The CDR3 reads CASSPGQGAHEQYF. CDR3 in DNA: TGTGCCAGCAGTCCCGGACAGGGGGCCCACGAGCAGTACTTC.

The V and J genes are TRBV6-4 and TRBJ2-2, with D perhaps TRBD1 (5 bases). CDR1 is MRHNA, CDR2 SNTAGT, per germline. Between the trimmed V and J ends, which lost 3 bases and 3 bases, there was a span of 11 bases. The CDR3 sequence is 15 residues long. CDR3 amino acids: CASSDSQGHTGELFF. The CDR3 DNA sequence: TGTGCCAGCAGTGATTCGCAGGGTCACACCGGGGAGCTGTTTTTT.

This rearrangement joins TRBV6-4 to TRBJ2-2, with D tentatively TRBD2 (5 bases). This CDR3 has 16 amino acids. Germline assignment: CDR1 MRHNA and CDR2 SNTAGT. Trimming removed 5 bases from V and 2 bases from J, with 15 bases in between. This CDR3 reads CASSPLVNRNTGELFF. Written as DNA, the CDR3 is TGTGCCAGCAGTCCACTAGTAAACCGCAACACCGGGGAGCTGTTTTTT.

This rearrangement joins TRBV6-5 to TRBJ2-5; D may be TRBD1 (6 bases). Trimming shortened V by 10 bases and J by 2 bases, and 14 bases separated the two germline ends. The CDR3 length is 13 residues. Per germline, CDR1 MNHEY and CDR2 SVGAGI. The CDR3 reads CATTGTPQETQYF. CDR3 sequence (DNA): TGTGCCACAACCGGGACACCTCAAGAGACCCAGTACTTC.

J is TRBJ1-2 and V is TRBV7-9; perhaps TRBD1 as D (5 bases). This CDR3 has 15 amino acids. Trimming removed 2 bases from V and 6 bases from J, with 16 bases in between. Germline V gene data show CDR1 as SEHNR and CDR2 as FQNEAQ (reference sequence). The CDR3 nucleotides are TGTGCCAGCAGCTTAAGTGGGGCAGGGTGGGATGGCTACACCTTC. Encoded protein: CASSLSGAGWDGYTF.